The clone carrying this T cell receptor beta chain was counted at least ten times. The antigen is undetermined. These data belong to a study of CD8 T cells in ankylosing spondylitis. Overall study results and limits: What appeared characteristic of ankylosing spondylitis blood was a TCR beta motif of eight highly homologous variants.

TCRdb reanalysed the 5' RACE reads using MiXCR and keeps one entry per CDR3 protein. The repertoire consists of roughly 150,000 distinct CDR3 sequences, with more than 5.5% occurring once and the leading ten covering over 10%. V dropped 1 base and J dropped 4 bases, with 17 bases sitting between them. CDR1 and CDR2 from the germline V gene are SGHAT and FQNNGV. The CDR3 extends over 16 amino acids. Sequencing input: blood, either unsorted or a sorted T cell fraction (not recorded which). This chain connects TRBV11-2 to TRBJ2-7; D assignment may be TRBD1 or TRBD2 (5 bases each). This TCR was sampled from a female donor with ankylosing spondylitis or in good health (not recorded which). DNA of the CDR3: TGTGCCAGCAGCTTAGGAGACAGCTTACTAGGGTACGAGCAGTACTTC. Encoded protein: CASSLGDSLLGYEQYF.